These 15 T cell receptor beta chains came from one sample sequenced in a study of CD8 T cells in Susac syndrome. Random-hexamer reverse transcription was applied to about 0.45 to 1 ug RNA. TCRdb re-called the immunoSEQ multiplex PCR reads with MiXCR, one entry per CDR3 protein. The sample yields 110,000 or so distinct CDR3 sequences, roughly 96% seen once. The specimen was CD4+ T cells from PBMCs. The receptors derive from a human donor in good health.

This chain connects TRBV7-3 to TRBJ2-5; TRBD1 is a possible D gene (6 bases). CDR3 length equals 17 residues. Germline values: CDR1 SGHTA, CDR2 FQGTGA. Trimming pared 4 bases from V and 2 bases from J, leaving 20 bases between. In DNA, the CDR3 is TGTGCCAGCAGCTCAATACGGCGGACAGTAATACAAGAGACCCAGTACTTC. Its protein product is CASSSIRRTVIQETQYF.

J is TRBJ1-5 and V is TRBV20-1; D gene uncertain. V lost 2 bases, J lost 4 bases, and 6 bases lay in between. Germline values: CDR1 DFQATT, CDR2 SNEGSKA (reference sequence). This CDR3 is 12 amino acids long. CDR3 amino acids: CSARRTNQPQHF. The CDR3 DNA follows: TGCAGTGCTAGACGGACGAATCAGCCCCAGCATTTT.

This chain links TRBV29-1 with TRBJ1-1; maybe TRBD1 (6 bases). The germline V gene encodes CDR1 SQVTM and CDR2 ANQGSEA. This CDR3 has 12 amino acids. Trimming took 3 bases from V and 5 from J, leaving 10 bases between them. CDR3 amino acids: CSVDKQGTEAFF. The CDR3 nucleotides are TGCAGCGTTGATAAACAGGGAACTGAAGCTTTCTTT.

This chain links TRBV5-1 with TRBJ2-7; 9 nucleotides align to TRBD2. V was clipped by 4 bases and J by 2 bases; unmatched bases: 10. CDR1 SGHRS and CDR2 YFSETQ come from the germline V gene. CDR3 length equals 16 residues. CDR3 residues: CASSLTPTSGTYEQYF. Written as DNA, the CDR3 is TGCGCCAGCAGCCTTACCCCGACTAGCGGAACCTACGAGCAGTACTTC.

The rearrangement joins TRBV23-1 to TRBJ1-5; D is uncertain. TRBV23-1 is recorded as an ORF, its role being uncertain. CDR3 length: 14 amino acids. The V end was cut by 6 bases, the J end by 11 bases, with 20 bases between. CDR3 loop: CASRYSEGLLAQHF. The CDR3 DNA follows: TGCGCCAGCAGGTATAGTGAAGGGCTCTTAGCCCAGCATTTT.

The chain employs TRBV5-6 and TRBJ2-4, with 8 positions matching TRBD1. The CDR3 loop spans 15 amino acids. With 1 base clipped from V and 2 bases from J, the junction kept 2 bases outside the gene matches. Germline V CDR1 and CDR2: SGHDT, YYEEEE. CDR3: CASSLWTGTKNIQYF. In DNA, the CDR3 is TGTGCCAGCAGCTTGTGGACAGGGACCAAAAACATTCAGTACTTC.

The rearrangement joins TRBV5-6 to TRBJ2-7; 11 bases agree with TRBD2. The CDR3 covers 15 residues. CDR1 is SGHDT, CDR2 YYEEEE, per germline. V was pared by 0 bases and J by 6 bases, with 5 bases of the junction left unmatched. CDR3: CASSLEVAGGGEQYF. For the CDR3, the DNA is TGTGCCAGCAGCTTGGAAGTAGCGGGAGGGGGCGAGCAGTACTTC.

V and J are TRBV27 and TRBJ2-1; the D is unclear. Trimming shortened V by 5 bases and J by 6 bases, and 11 bases separated the two germline ends. CDR1 MNHEY and CDR2 SMNVEV come from the germline V gene (reference sequence). This CDR3 is 13 amino acids long. CDR3 amino acids: CASSVRTSNEQFF. The CDR3, as DNA: TGTGCCAGCAGTGTAAGGACCTCCAATGAGCAGTTCTTC.

The chain uses TRBV3-1 and TRBJ1-5; D might be TRBD1 (6 bases). Germline CDR1 reads LGHDT; CDR2 reads YNNKEL (reference sequence). This CDR3 is built from 15 residues. V was clipped by 6 bases and J by 2 bases, with 14 bases between them. CDR3 in DNA: TGTGCCAGCAGTCAGGACAGTAGGGGCAATCAGCCCCAGCATTTT. Translation gives CASSQDSRGNQPQHF.

The CDR3 nucleotides are TGTGCCAGCAGCCCACGGACAGGGGTGCGAAATGAGCAGTTCTTC. Amino acids: CASSPRTGVRNEQFF. This chain connects TRBV9 to TRBJ2-1, with TRBD1 matching 9 bases. V lost 4 bases to trimming and J lost 7 bases; unmatched junction nucleotides: 9. Germline V gene data show CDR1 as SGDLS and CDR2 as YYNGEE. This CDR3 has 15 residues.

The V call is TRBV29-1, the J call TRBJ2-1, with TRBD1 matching 7 bases. Germline loops: CDR1 SQVTM, CDR2 ANQGSEA. This CDR3 contains 16 residues. J lost 0 bases, V lost 1 base, and 6 bases had no gene match. The CDR3 DNA sequence: TGCAGCGTTGAAGGTATACAGGGGTACTCCTACAATGAGCAGTTCTTC. Translated, it gives CSVEGIQGYSYNEQFF.

The chain couples TRBV9 to TRBJ2-3; D uncertain. In germline, CDR1 is SGDLS, CDR2 YYNGEE. The V gene lost 0 bases and the J gene lost 8 bases, with 10 bases spanning the gap. This CDR3 comprises 13 residues. The CDR3 here is CASSVEATGTQYF. The CDR3 nucleotides are TGTGCCAGCAGCGTAGAAGCGACGGGTACGCAGTATTTT.

The chain recombines TRBV27 with TRBJ2-7; 14 positions agree with TRBD2. Trimming at V came to 5 bases and at J to 5 bases, leaving 11 bases not matched to a gene. Germline V gene data show CDR1 as MNHEY and CDR2 as SMNVEV (reference sequence). CDR3 size: 17 residues. The DNA of the CDR3 is TGTGCCAGCAGTCCACCGGGACTAGCGGGAGTGGTCGACGAGCAGTACTTC. Its translation is CASSPPGLAGVVDEQYF.

The CDR3, as DNA: TGTGCCAGCAGCCAAGACCCAGACCCAGCCAAAAACATTCAGTACTTC. It is translated as CASSQDPDPAKNIQYF. The chain carries TRBV3-1 and TRBJ2-4; no definite D call. Trimming left V 0 bases short and J 0 bases short, with 9 bases between. CDR1 LGHDT and CDR2 YNNKEL come from the germline V gene (reference sequence). The CDR3 is made up of 16 amino acids. Combining the CDR3 with reference TRBV3-1 and TRBJ2-4 gives the whole variable domain DTAVSQTPKYLVTQMGNDKSIKCEQNLGHDTMYWYKQDSKKFLKIMFSYNNKELIINETVPNRFSPKSPDKAHLNLHINSLELGDSAVYFCASSQDPDPAKNIQYFGAGTRLSVL.

The chain has TRBV14 and TRBJ2-1, with TRBD2 identical over 10 bases. The germline V gene encodes CDR1 SGHDN and CDR2 FVKESK. This CDR3 is built from 15 residues. With 5 bases clipped from V and 4 bases from J, the junction kept 5 bases outside the gene matches. CDR3 amino acids: CASSTRTSGYNEQFF. The DNA of the CDR3 is TGTGCCAGCAGCACCCGGACTAGCGGTTACAATGAGCAGTTCTTC.